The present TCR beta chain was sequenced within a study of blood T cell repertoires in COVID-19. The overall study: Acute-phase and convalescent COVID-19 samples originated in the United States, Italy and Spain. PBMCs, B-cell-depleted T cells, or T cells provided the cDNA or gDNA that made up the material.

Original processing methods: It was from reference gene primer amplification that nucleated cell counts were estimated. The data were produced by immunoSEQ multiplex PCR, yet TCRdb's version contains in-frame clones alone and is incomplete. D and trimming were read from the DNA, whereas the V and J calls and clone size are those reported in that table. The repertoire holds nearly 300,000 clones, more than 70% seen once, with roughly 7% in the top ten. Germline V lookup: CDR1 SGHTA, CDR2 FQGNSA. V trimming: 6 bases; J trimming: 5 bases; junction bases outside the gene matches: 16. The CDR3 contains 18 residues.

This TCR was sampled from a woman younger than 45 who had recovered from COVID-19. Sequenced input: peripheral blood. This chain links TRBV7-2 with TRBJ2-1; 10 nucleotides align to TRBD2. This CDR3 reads CASRRRAVWSGGDNEQFF. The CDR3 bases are TGTGCCAGCAGGCGTAGGGCGGTATGGAGCGGGGGGGACAATGAGCAGTTCTTC.